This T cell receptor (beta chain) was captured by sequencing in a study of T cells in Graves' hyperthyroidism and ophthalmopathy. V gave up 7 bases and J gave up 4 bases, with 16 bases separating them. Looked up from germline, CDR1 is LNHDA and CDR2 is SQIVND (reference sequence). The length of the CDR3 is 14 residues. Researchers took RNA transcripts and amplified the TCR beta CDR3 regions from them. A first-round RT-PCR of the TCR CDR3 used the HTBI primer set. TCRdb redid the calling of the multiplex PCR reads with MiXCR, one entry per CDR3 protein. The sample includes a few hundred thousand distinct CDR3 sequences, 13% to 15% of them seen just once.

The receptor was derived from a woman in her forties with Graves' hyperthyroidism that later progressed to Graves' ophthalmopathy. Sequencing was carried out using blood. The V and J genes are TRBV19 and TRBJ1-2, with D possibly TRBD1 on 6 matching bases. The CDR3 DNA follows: TGTGCCAGTACTCCCCTAGGGACAAGCTATGGCTACACCTTC. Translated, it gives CASTPLGTSYGYTF. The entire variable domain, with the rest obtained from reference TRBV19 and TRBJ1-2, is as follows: DGGITQSPKYLFRKEGQNVTLSCEQNLNHDAMYWYRQDPGQGLRLIYYSQIVNDFQKGDIAEGYSVSREKKESFPLTVTSAQKNPTAFYLCASTPLGTSYGYTFGSGTRLTVV.